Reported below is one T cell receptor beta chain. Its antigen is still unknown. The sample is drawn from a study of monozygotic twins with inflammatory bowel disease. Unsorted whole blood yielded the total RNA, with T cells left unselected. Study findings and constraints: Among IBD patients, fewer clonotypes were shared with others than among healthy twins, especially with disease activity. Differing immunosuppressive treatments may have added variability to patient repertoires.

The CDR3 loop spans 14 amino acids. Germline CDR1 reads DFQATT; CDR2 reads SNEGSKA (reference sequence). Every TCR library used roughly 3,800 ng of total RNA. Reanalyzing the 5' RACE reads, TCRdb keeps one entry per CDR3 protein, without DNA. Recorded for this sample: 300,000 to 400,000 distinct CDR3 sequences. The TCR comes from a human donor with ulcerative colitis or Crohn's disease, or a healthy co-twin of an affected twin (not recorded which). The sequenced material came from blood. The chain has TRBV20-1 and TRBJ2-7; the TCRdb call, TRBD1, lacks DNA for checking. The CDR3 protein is CSASRKQGNYEQYF.